Each of the 27 T cell receptor beta chains below was sequenced from the same sample in a study of cytomegalovirus exposure and HLA in healthy donors. PCR used 60 Vbeta primers and 13 Jbeta primers. TCRdb keeps only in-frame clones here, not all; method: immunoSEQ multiplex PCR. The data show fewer than 150,000 clones, approximately 62% seen once. Sequences were obtained from PBMCs. The receptors originated from a human donor in good health.

The V and J genes are TRBV27 and TRBJ2-2; D might be TRBD1 (5 bases). V was cut by 7 bases and J by 6 bases, with 15 bases left in between. This CDR3 has 14 amino acids. CDR1 MNHEY and CDR2 SMNVEV come from the germline V gene (reference sequence). Written as DNA, the CDR3 is TGTGCCAGCAAGGGGATGTATCCGCCCGGGGAGCTGTTTTTT. This gives the protein CASKGMYPPGELFF.

This clone has only one observation. This chain uses TRBV7-2 with TRBJ1-5; a possible D gene is TRBD1 (5 bases). V gave up 1 base and J gave up 1 base, with 8 bases separating them. The CDR3 loop spans 15 amino acids. Germline lookup yields CDR1 SGHTA and CDR2 FQGNSA. The CDR3 sequence is CASSLGGESNQPQHF. Here the CDR3 DNA reads TGTGCCAGCAGCTTAGGGGGGGAGAGCAATCAGCCCCAGCATTTT. Combining the CDR3 with reference TRBV7-2 and TRBJ1-5 gives the whole variable domain GAGVSQSPSNKVTEKGKDVELRCDPISGHTALYWYRQSLGQGLEFLIYFQGNSAPDKSGLPSDRFSAERTGGSVSTLTIQRTQQEDSAVYLCASSLGGESNQPQHFGDGTRLSIL.

The CDR3: CASSSVRGNTEAFF. In DNA form, the CDR3 reads TGTGCCAGCAGTTCTGTACGGGGAAACACTGAAGCTTTCTTT. This chain connects TRBV6-5 to TRBJ1-1; no definite D call. The ends were cut back, 4 bases at V and 2 bases at J, with 11 bases in the middle. The CDR3 has 14 amino acids. The germline V gene encodes CDR1 MNHEY and CDR2 SVGAGI.

J is TRBJ1-1 and V is TRBV28; tentative D call: TRBD1 (6 bases). V gave up 1 base and J gave up 1 base, with 13 bases separating them. Germline-derived CDR1 and CDR2 are MDHEN and SYDVKM. The CDR3 is 16 amino acids. The CDR3 loop reads CASSLFLQGPNTEAFF. CDR3 nucleotide sequence: TGTGCCAGCAGTTTATTCCTACAGGGACCGAACACTGAAGCTTTCTTT.

This clone was seen only a few times. This chain links TRBV4-2 with TRBJ2-7; 12 nucleotides line up with TRBD2. The length of the CDR3 is 16 residues. With V trimmed by 4 bases and J by 3 bases, 7 bases remained unmatched. CDR1 is LGHNA, CDR2 YNFKEQ, per germline. CDR3 loop: CASSPWTSGTSYEQYF. The CDR3 DNA reads as TGTGCCAGCAGCCCTTGGACTAGCGGGACGAGCTACGAGCAGTACTTC.

The chain employs TRBV7-9 and TRBJ2-7; D is uncertain. The V end lost 1 base, the J end lost 2 bases, and 12 bases lay between the germline ends. CDR3 length equals 15 residues. CDR1 is SEHNR and CDR2 is FQNEAQ in the germline V gene (reference sequence). CDR3 bases: TGTGCCAGCAGCTTAGTAACGGTCCAAGCCTACGAGCAGTACTTC. This encodes CASSLVTVQAYEQYF.

This chain uses TRBV7-3 with TRBJ2-3; D gene unclear. The CDR3 totals 12 residues. Germline CDR1 SGHTA, CDR2 FQGTGA. Trimming cost V 2 bases and J 4 bases, with 4 bases left between them. The CDR3 sequence: CASSLDSDTQYF. The DNA of the CDR3 is TGTGCCAGCAGCTTAGACTCAGATACGCAGTATTTT.

The chain links TRBV18 to TRBJ1-1, with no clear D. The germline V and J ends were trimmed by 6 bases and 5 bases, with 13 bases remaining between them. This CDR3 is 13 amino acids long. Germline loops: CDR1 KGHSH, CDR2 LQKENI. The CDR3 region has the DNA TGTGCCAGCTCCCCCGGGGAAGGGACTGAAGCTTTCTTT. As protein: CASSPGEGTEAFF.

The chain joins TRBV27 to TRBJ2-6, with D perhaps matching TRBD2 (5 bases). Trimming pared 6 bases from V and 4 bases from J, leaving 13 bases between. This CDR3 is 15 amino acids long. Germline loops: CDR1 MNHEY, CDR2 SMNVEV (reference sequence). CDR3 nucleotides: TGTGCCAGCAGACTGACGGGATCCGGGGCCAACGTCCTGACTTTC. Encoded protein: CASRLTGSGANVLTF.

J is TRBJ2-7 and V is TRBV19, with D maybe TRBD1 (6 bases). Between the trimmed V and J ends, which lost 3 bases and 4 bases, there was a span of 25 bases. CDR1 and CDR2 from the germline V gene are LNHDA and SQIVND (reference sequence). The CDR3 is made up of 18 amino acids. In DNA, the CDR3 is TGTGCCAGTAGTATCCGTACCCCACGCTCGACAGGTTCGTACGAGCAGTACTTC. Amino acids: CASSIRTPRSTGSYEQYF.

The J gene is TRBJ2-5, the V gene TRBV27, with 8 bases that match TRBD1. The J call may not be correct, given that the DNA end is closer to TRBJ2-7. The CDR3 is 14 residues long. Germline values: CDR1 MNHEY, CDR2 SMNVEV (reference sequence). The CDR3 DNA reads as TGTGCCAGCAGTCCCGACAGGGGTTCCTACGAGCAGTACTTC. Translation gives CASSPDRGSYEQYF.

The V gene is TRBV27, the J gene TRBJ1-5; 7 nucleotides match TRBD1. Germline loops: CDR1 MNHEY, CDR2 SMNVEV (reference sequence). J gave up 3 bases and V 6 bases, and 11 bases lay outside the gene matches. CDR3 length equals 16 residues. The CDR3 spells CASSRSGQVYNQPQHF. For the CDR3, the DNA is TGTGCCAGCAGCAGATCTGGACAGGTTTACAATCAGCCCCAGCATTTT.

There are a few counts of this clone. The chain uses TRBV7-8 and TRBJ2-3; D may be TRBD2 (7 bases). The CDR3 has 15 amino acids. The germline CDR1 and CDR2 sequences are SGHVS and FQNEAQ. Trimming removed 1 base from V and 5 bases from J, with 13 bases in between. The CDR3 bases are TGTGCCAGCAGCTTAGAGGGGGGGGCCTTAGATACGCAGTATTTT. Protein product: CASSLEGGALDTQYF.

The chain is built from TRBV11-2 and TRBJ2-1; 9 bases are a match to TRBD2. The germline CDR1 and CDR2 sequences are SGHAT and FQNNGV. The CDR3 loop spans 18 amino acids. Losses at the gene ends were 1 base for V and 3 bases for J; bases not matched to a gene: 10. As DNA, the CDR3 is TGTGCCAGCAGCTTAGGTCCCCGACTAGCGGCATTCTACAATGAGCAGTTCTTC. The encoded protein is CASSLGPRLAAFYNEQFF.

The chain recombines TRBV19 with TRBJ2-3; perhaps TRBD1 as D (6 bases). Trimming pared 5 bases from V and 0 bases from J, leaving 12 bases between. Germline V CDR1 and CDR2: LNHDA, SQIVND (reference sequence). This CDR3 comprises 15 residues. In nucleotides, the CDR3 is TGTGCCAGTAGTCCGACAGGAGCTAGCACAGATACGCAGTATTTT. Protein: CASSPTGASTDTQYF.

This chain joins TRBV5-4 and TRBJ2-5; D not certain. With 0 bases removed from V and 5 bases from J, the gap between germline ends came to 11 bases. Germline assignment: CDR1 SGHNT and CDR2 YYREEE (reference sequence). The CDR3 length is 14 residues. CDR3 amino acids: CASSLASLVETQYF. The CDR3 nucleotides are TGTGCCAGCAGCTTGGCCTCTCTTGTGGAGACCCAGTACTTC. The complete variable domain, with remaining parts taken from reference TRBV5-4 and TRBJ2-5, reads ETGVTQSPTHLIKTRGQQVTLRCSSQSGHNTVSWYQQALGQGPQFIFQYYREEENGRGNFPPRFSGLQFPNYSSELNVNALELDDSALYLCASSLASLVETQYFGPGTRLLVL.

This sequence joins TRBV4-3 and TRBJ2-7; the match to TRBD2 covers 7 bases. CDR1 is LGHNA and CDR2 is YSLEER in the germline V gene. The length of the CDR3 is 18 residues. V lost 0 bases, J lost 3 bases, and 14 bases stayed unmatched. CDR3 in DNA: TGCGCCAGCAGCCAAGATGTTCCGGAAGCGGGAAACATCTACGAGCAGTACTTC. Encoded protein: CASSQDVPEAGNIYEQYF.

The chain carries TRBV9 and TRBJ2-2, with 7 nucleotides matching TRBD1. CDR1 is SGDLS, CDR2 YYNGEE, per germline. V shed 2 bases and J 2 bases; nucleotides not matched to a gene: 12. The CDR3 loop spans 18 amino acids. CDR3 in amino acids: CASSVGPQGPLNTGELFF. CDR3 nucleotide sequence: TGTGCCAGCAGCGTGGGGCCACAGGGGCCTTTAAACACCGGGGAGCTGTTTTTT.

This chain joins TRBV10-2 and TRBJ2-5; D perhaps matches TRBD1 (5 bases). The CDR3 has 12 amino acids. Trimming stripped 8 bases from V and 2 bases from J, with 9 bases between. Germline CDR1 reads WSHSY; CDR2 reads SAAADI. CDR3 bases: TGCGCCAGCCGTAGACAGCAAGAGACCCAGTACTTC. Translation: CASRRQQETQYF.

In its sample, this clone was seen a few times. This chain joins TRBV7-9 and TRBJ1-3, with unresolved D. Germline-derived CDR1 and CDR2 are SEHNR and FQNEAQ (reference sequence). The CDR3 runs to 19 residues. Between the trimmed V and J ends, which lost 2 bases and 0 bases, there was a span of 20 bases. CDR3 in DNA: TGTGCCAGCAGCTTACTATCCCTTAGGAGGAAAAACTCTGGAAACACCATATATTTT. Translating it yields CASSLLSLRRKNSGNTIYF. Combining the CDR3 with reference TRBV7-9 and TRBJ1-3 gives the whole variable domain DTGVSQNPRHKITKRGQNVTFRCDPISEHNRLYWYRQTLGQGPEFLTYFQNEAQLEKSRLLSDRFSAERPKGSFSTLEIQRTEQGDSAMYLCASSLLSLRRKNSGNTIYFGEGSWLTVV.

This sequence joins TRBV19 and TRBJ2-1; 12 nucleotides agree with TRBD2. Germline V gene data show CDR1 as LNHDA and CDR2 as SQIVND (reference sequence). CDR3 size: 16 residues. V lost 3 bases to trimming and J lost 0 bases; unmatched junction nucleotides: 0. The CDR3: CASSMGLAGSYNEQFF. CDR3 nucleotide sequence: TGTGCCAGTAGTATGGGACTAGCGGGCTCCTACAATGAGCAGTTCTTC.

CDR3 DNA: TGTGCCAGCAGCCCGGGGACAGGGGACCAAGAGACCCAGTACTTC. This encodes CASSPGTGDQETQYF. The chain has TRBV5-4 and TRBJ2-5; 10 nucleotides match TRBD1. The CDR3 is 15 residues long. The V gene end was trimmed by 4 bases and the J gene end by 0 bases; junction bases not matched to a gene: 3. The germline CDR1 and CDR2 sequences are SGHNT and YYREEE (reference sequence).

This chain connects TRBV28 to TRBJ2-7; 10 bases fit TRBD1. Germline V lookup: CDR1 MDHEN, CDR2 SYDVKM. Trimming cost V 4 bases and J 2 bases; bases outside gene matches: 2. The CDR3 extends over 14 amino acids. CDR3 sequence (DNA): TGTGCCAGCAGTTCGACAGGGGGCCCCTACGAGCAGTACTTC. It encodes CASSSTGGPYEQYF.

This clone has just one count. V usage is TRBV30 and J usage is TRBJ1-1, with 8 bases identical to TRBD1. Germline trimming cut 3 bases from V and 6 bases from J; bases unmatched to any gene: 21. CDR1 and CDR2 (germline): GTSNPN, SVGIG (reference sequence). The CDR3 sequence is 18 residues long. DNA for the CDR3: TGTGCCTGGAGAGGGGATGGAGGGACAGGCCGCTTTCGGGCTGAAGCTTTCTTT. Translation gives CAWRGDGGTGRFRAEAFF.

The CDR3: CASSGRPATEQYF. The CDR3 DNA reads TGTGCCAGCAGTGGCAGGCCCGCGACCGAGCAGTACTTC. The rearrangement joins TRBV27 to TRBJ2-7, with D unclear. CDR1 and CDR2 (germline): MNHEY, SMNVEV (reference sequence). The CDR3 runs to 13 residues. The V end lost 5 bases, the J end lost 6 bases, and 14 bases lay between the germline ends.

The chain joins TRBV11-3 to TRBJ2-1, with 11 bases matching TRBD1. Germline V gene sequence: CDR1 SGHNT, CDR2 YENEEA. The V segment lost 5 bases and the J segment 6 bases; nucleotides outside the gene matches: 3. The CDR3 runs to 14 residues. The CDR3 sequence is CASSPGTGGNEQFF. CDR3 DNA sequence: TGTGCCAGCAGCCCCGGGACAGGGGGCAATGAGCAGTTCTTC.

J is TRBJ2-7 and V is TRBV28; D possibly corresponds to TRBD1 (6 bases). The CDR3 is made up of 17 amino acids. Between the trimmed V and J ends, which lost 5 bases and 1 base, there was a span of 21 bases. Germline V gene sequence: CDR1 MDHEN, CDR2 SYDVKM. The CDR3 DNA follows: TGTGCCAGCAGTCATTATATGGGGGCAGGGGCTTCCTACGAGCAGTACTTC. Translating gives CASSHYMGAGASYEQYF.